This T cell receptor (beta chain) was retrieved from a study of T cell responses to AZD1222 COVID-19 vaccine. Repertoires were generated with immunoSEQ multiplex PCR, while TCRdb's copy carries only in-frame clones and drops some. The sample lists over 100,000 clones, about 80% occurring once. Overall study results and limits: Donors skewed white British and female; clonal diversity was possibly underestimated. Baseline serology detected seropositivity in only six AZD1222 recipients.

Comments on this clone: Its antigen is still unknown.

The material sequenced was peripheral blood, taken on day 0 of AZD1222 vaccination. The source is an adult in good health.

The CDR3 nucleotides read TGTGCCAGCAGGACTGACAGGGGGCCTTACAATGAGCAGTTCTTC. Amino acids: CASRTDRGPYNEQFF. This chain uses TRBV6-5 with TRBJ2-1; the match to TRBD1 covers 10 bases. After removal of 6 bases from V and 4 bases from J, the junction contained 6 bases not matched to a gene. Germline CDR1 and CDR2: MNHEY and SVGAGI. This CDR3 region has 15 residues.